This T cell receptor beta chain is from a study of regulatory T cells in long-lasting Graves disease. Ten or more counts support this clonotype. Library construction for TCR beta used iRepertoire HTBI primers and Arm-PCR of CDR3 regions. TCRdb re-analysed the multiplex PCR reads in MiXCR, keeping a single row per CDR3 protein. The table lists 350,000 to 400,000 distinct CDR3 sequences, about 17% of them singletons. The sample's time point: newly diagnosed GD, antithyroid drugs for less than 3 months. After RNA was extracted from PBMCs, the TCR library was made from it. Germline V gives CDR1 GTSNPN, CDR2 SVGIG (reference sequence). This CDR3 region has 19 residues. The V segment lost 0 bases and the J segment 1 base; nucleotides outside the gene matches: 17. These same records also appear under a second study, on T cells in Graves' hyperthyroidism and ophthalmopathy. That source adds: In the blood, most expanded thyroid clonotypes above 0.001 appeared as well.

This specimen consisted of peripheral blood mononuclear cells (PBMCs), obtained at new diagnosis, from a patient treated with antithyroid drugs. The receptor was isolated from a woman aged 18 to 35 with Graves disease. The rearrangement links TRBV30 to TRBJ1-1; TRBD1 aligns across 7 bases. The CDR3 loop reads CAWSVLQTFGQATNTEAFF. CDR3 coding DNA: TGTGCCTGGAGTGTACTCCAAACCTTCGGACAGGCTACGAACACTGAAGCTTTCTTT. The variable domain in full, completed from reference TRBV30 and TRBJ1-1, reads SQTIHQWPATLVQPVGSPLSLECTVEGTSNPNLYWYRQAAGRGLQLLFYSVGIGQISSEVPQNLSASRPQDRQFILSSKKLLLSDSGFYLCAWSVLQTFGQATNTEAFFGQGTRLTVV.